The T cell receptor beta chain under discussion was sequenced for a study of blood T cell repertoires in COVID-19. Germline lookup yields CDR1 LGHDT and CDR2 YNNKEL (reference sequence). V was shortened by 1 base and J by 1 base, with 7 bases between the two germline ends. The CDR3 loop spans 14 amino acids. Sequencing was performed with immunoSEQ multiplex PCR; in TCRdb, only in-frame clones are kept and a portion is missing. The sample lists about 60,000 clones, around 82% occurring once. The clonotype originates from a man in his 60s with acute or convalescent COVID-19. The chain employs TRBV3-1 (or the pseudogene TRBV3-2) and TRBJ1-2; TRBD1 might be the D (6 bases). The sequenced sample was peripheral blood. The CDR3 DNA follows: TGTGCCAGCAGCCAAGGACAGGTTAACTATGGCTACACCTTC. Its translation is CASSQGQVNYGYTF.